The 4 T cell receptor beta chains below come from one sample, sequenced in a study of cytomegalovirus exposure and HLA in healthy donors. Primers included in the PCR were 60 Vbeta and 13 Jbeta primers. Sequencing was performed with immunoSEQ multiplex PCR; in TCRdb, only in-frame clones are kept and a portion is missing. The sample lists 150,000 to 200,000 clones, approximately 84% occurring once. Source material: PBMCs. The receptors were sampled from a man younger than 35 in good health and CMV-seronegative.

J is TRBJ2-5 and V is TRBV6-1; 14 nucleotides agree with TRBD2. The junction had 6 bases not matched to a gene; V was cut back by 4 bases and J by 5 bases. Germline V gene sequence: CDR1 MNHNS, CDR2 SASEGT. The CDR3 is 16 amino acids. CDR3 protein: CASSVGLAGGLETQYF. The CDR3 nucleotides read TGTGCCAGCAGTGTAGGACTAGCGGGAGGACTGGAGACCCAGTACTTC.

V gene TRBV19 combines with J gene TRBJ2-1; possibly TRBD2 for D (6 bases). Trimming took 4 bases from V and 6 from J, leaving 16 bases between them. This CDR3 is 15 amino acids long. From germline, CDR1 is LNHDA and CDR2 SQIVND (reference sequence). Here the CDR3 DNA reads TGTGCCAGTAGTAAGAGGCCCGGAGCGGGCAATGAGCAGTTCTTC. This gives the protein CASSKRPGAGNEQFF.

This chain links TRBV25-1 with TRBJ2-5; D is unresolved. The germline gives CDR1 MGHDK, CDR2 SYGVNS. The ends were cut back, 4 bases at V and 6 bases at J, with 12 bases in the middle. This CDR3 is 13 amino acids long. In DNA form, the CDR3 reads TGTGCCAGCAGTGCTACGACTGTTAAGACCCAGTACTTC. Protein sequence: CASSATTVKTQYF.

The rearrangement links TRBV6-4 to TRBJ2-1; TRBD2 agrees at 11 bases. The trim removed 0 bases at V and 9 bases at J, leaving 4 bases unmatched. This CDR3 contains 15 residues. The V gene's germline CDR1 is MRHNA and CDR2 SNTAGT. CDR3 region: CASSDSTSGNVEQFF. CDR3 in DNA: TGTGCCAGCAGTGACTCGACTAGCGGGAATGTTGAGCAGTTCTTC.